This T cell receptor (beta chain) was retrieved from a study of persistence of HIV-infected CD4 T cells. Study-level information: Blood samples, up to 180 mL, came from multiple time points, except two leukapheresis donors sampled once.

Germline V gene sequence: CDR1 SGHTA, CDR2 FQGNSA. The V gene lost 5 bases and the J gene lost 5 bases, with 15 bases spanning the gap. The CDR3 length is 14 residues. This nonspecific control used anti-CD3/anti-CD28 bead stimulation of CD4+ T cells. Sorting of responding CD4+ T cells relied on upregulated CD40 ligand together with CD69. Sequencing used immunoSEQ version 4 in survey mode. The repertoire was sequenced with immunoSEQ multiplex PCR; TCRdb's copy has only in-frame clones and lacks some. In the table there are 45,000 or so clones, 90% of which are singletons. Study results and limitations: Degenerate expanded CDR3beta sequences were enriched among CMV- and Gag-responding cells.

On this clone: Its target is unknown.

Sequencing was performed on CD4+ T cells sorted from PBMCs after roughly 18-hour stimulation, taken from a patient who received antiretroviral therapy. The rearrangement joins TRBV7-2 to TRBJ1-2; D gene ambiguous. This receptor was identified in an adult woman with HIV who was CMV-seropositive. CDR3 in amino acids: CASSPQPNIYGYTF. CDR3 sequence (DNA): TGTGCCAGCAGCCCCCAACCGAATATTTATGGCTACACCTTC.